This TCR beta chain came from a study of blood T cell repertoires in COVID-19. Using immunoSEQ multiplex PCR, the repertoire was profiled, and TCRdb retains in-frame clones only, with some absent. Of tens of thousands of clones detected, about 80% appear once; the ten largest clones hold about 8.5%. There are 15 residues in the CDR3. Germline CDR1 SGHNT, CDR2 YENEEA. Trimming left V 8 bases short and J 2 bases short, with 15 bases between. Judged by abundance, this clone is medium-sized. Material for sequencing was peripheral blood. The rearrangement uses TRBV11-3 and TRBJ2-2; D is perhaps TRBD2 (7 bases). The sequence was obtained from a man between 65 and 79 years old with active or convalescent COVID-19. The CDR3 sequence is CASSGAGANTGELFF. The CDR3 DNA is TGTGCCAGCTCCGGCGCGGGGGCAAACACCGGGGAGCTGTTTTTT. Together with reference TRBV11-3 and TRBJ2-2, the CDR3 gives the full variable domain: EAGVVQSPRYKIIEKKQPVAFWCNPISGHNTLYWYLQNLGQGPELLIRYENEEAVDDSQLPKDRFSAERLKGVDSTLKIQPAELGDSAVYLCASSGAGANTGELFFGEGSRLTVL.